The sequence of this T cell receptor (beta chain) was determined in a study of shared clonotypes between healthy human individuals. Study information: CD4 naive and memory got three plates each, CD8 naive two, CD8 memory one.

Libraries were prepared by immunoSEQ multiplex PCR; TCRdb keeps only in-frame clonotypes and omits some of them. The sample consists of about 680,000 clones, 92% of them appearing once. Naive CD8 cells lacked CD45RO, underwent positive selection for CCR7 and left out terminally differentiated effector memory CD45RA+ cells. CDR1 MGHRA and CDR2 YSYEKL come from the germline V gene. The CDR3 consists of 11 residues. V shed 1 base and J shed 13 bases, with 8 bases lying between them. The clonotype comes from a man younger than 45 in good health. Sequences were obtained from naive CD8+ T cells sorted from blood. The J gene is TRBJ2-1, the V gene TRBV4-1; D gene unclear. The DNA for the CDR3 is TGCGCCAGCAGCCAAGTTAACACACAGTTCTTC. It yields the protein CASSQVNTQFF.